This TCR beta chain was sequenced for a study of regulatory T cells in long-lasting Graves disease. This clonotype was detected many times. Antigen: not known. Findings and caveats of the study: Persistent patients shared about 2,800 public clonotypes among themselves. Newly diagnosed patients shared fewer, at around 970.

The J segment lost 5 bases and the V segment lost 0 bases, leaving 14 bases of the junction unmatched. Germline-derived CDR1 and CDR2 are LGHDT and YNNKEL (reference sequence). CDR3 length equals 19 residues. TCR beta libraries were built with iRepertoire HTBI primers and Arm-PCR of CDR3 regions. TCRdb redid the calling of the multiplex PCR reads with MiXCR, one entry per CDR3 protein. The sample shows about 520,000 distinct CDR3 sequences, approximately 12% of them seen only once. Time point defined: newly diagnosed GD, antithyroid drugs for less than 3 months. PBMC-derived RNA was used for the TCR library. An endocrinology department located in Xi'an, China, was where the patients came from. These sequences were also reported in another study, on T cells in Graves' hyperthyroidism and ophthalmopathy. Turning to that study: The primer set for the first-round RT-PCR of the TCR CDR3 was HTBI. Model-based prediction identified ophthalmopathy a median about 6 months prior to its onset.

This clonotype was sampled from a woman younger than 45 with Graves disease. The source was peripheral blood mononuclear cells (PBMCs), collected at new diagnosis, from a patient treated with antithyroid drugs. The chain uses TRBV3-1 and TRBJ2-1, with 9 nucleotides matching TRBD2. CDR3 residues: CASSQDAAGGPAVDNEQFF. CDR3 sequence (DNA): TGTGCCAGCAGCCAAGATGCGGCGGGAGGGCCGGCCGTCGACAATGAGCAGTTCTTC.